This paragraph reports one T cell receptor beta chain. Its antigen is not known. Generated by immunoSEQ multiplex PCR, the TCRdb table keeps only in-frame clones and is missing some. Of 53,000 or so clones detected, roughly 85% appear once; the ten largest clones hold under 25%. The sample belongs to a study of T cell responses to AZD1222 COVID-19 vaccine. Points from the study as a whole: Donors were mostly white British, more females; clonal diversity possibly underestimated. Spike-wide coverage was observed for vaccine-associated CD4 TCRs, with dominant responses at 160-218 and 743-854. With two AZD1222 doses given, Spike-specific TCR breadth and depth both rose.

The CDR3 contains 15 residues. V shed 2 bases and J shed 0 bases, with 8 bases lying between them. Germline-derived CDR1 and CDR2 are SGHRS and YFSETQ. This material consisted of peripheral blood, taken on day 0 of MenACWY control vaccination. The clonotype originates from an adult in good health. The V and J genes are TRBV5-1 and TRBJ2-2; D is unclear. CDR3 nucleotide sequence: TGCGCCAGCAGCTTCGGGCGGACGAACACCGGGGAGCTGTTTTTT. It is translated as CASSFGRTNTGELFF. Looking up the rest from reference TRBV5-1 and TRBJ2-2 gives the full variable domain: KAGVTQTPRYLIKTRGQQVTLSCSPISGHRSVSWYQQTPGQGLQFLFEYFSETQRNKGNFPGRFSGRQFSNSRSEMNVSTLELGDSALYLCASSFGRTNTGELFFGEGSRLTVL.